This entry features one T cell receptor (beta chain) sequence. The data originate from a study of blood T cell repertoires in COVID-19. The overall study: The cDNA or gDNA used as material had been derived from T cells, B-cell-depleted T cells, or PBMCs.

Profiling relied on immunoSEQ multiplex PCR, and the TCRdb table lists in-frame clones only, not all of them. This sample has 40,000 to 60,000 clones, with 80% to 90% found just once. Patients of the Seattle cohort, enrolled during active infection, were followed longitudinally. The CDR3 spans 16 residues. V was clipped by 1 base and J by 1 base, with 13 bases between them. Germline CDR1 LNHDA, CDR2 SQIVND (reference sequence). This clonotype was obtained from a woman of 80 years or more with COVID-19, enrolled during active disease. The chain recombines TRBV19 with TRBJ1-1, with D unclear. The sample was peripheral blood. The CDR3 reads CASSIGPLPGNTEAFF. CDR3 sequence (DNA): TGTGCCAGTAGTATAGGTCCCCTCCCAGGGAACACTGAAGCTTTCTTT.